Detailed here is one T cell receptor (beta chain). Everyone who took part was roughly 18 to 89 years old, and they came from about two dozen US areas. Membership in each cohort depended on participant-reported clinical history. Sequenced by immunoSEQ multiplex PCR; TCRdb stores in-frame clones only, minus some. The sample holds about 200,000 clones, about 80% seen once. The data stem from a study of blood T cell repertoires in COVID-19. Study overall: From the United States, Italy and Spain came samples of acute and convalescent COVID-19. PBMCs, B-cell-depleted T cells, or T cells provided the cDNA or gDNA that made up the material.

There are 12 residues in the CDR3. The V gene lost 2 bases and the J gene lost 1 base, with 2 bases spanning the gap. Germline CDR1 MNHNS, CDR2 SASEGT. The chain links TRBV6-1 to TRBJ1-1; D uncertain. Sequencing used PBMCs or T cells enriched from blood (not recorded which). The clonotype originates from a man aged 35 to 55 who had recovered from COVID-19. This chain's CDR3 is CASSERNTEAFF. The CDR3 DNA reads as TGTGCCAGCAGTGAACGGAACACTGAAGCTTTCTTT.